The T cell receptor beta chain described here comes from a study of T cell responses to AZD1222 COVID-19 vaccine. Study findings and constraints: Baseline antibody screening turned up just five to seven seropositive AZD1222 recipients.

Trimming removed 4 bases from V and 7 bases from J, with 11 bases in between. Germline V gene sequence: CDR1 SGHTA, CDR2 FQGNSA. The CDR3 totals 13 residues. Data came from immunoSEQ multiplex PCR; TCRdb stores just in-frame clones and leaves some out. The data contain 40,000 to 60,000 clones, around nine tenths of them singletons. The study pooled second doses at about 4 or about 12 weeks. Notes on this clone: What it binds is unknown.

The starting material was peripheral blood, obtained 28 days after the second AZD1222 dose. The chain links TRBV7-2 to TRBJ1-5, with D possibly TRBD1 on 5 matching bases. This receptor was taken from an adult who received the AZD1222 COVID-19 vaccine. CDR3 sequence reads: CASSSAGRQPQHF. The DNA of the CDR3 is TGTGCCAGCAGCTCAGCAGGGAGACAGCCCCAGCATTTT.